This T cell receptor (beta chain) was documented in a study of T cell responses to AZD1222 COVID-19 vaccine. Study-level findings and limits: Close to half of all spike-specific TCRs reportedly target regions of the variants that are unmutated. There were vaccine-associated CD4 TCRs across spike, dominant at 160-218 and 743-854. Clonal diversity was possibly underestimated; the donors were predominantly white British and more often female.

Germline assignment: CDR1 MDHEN and CDR2 SYDVKM. CDR3 size: 12 residues. With 2 bases removed from V and 3 bases from J, the gap between germline ends came to 4 bases. Some clones are missing from TCRdb's copy, which holds only in-frame ones; the method was immunoSEQ multiplex PCR. The data show under 200,000 clones, 90% seen once. With regard to this clone: The antigen remains undetermined. This sample includes further DNA sequences coding for the same CDR3.

The sequences come from peripheral blood, collected on day 0 of AZD1222 vaccination. The chain has TRBV28 and TRBJ1-2; D remains ambiguous. The clonotype was recovered from an adult in good health. The CDR3, as DNA: TGTGCCAGCAGTTTACGTTACTATGGCTACACCTTC. Translating it yields CASSLRYYGYTF.